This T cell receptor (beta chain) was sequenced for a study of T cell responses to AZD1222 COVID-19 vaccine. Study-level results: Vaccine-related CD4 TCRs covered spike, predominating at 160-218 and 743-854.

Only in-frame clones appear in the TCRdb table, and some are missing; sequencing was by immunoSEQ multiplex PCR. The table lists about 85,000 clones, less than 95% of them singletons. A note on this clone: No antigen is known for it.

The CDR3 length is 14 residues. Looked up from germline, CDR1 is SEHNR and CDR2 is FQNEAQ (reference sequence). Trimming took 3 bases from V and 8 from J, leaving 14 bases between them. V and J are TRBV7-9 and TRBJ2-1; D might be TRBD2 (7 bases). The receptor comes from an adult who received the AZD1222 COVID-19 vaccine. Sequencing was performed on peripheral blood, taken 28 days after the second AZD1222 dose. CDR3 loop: CASSFRGRGDEQFF. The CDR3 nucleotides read TGTGCCAGCAGCTTTAGGGGGAGGGGAGATGAGCAGTTCTTC.